The entry below gives a single T cell receptor beta chain sequence along with its context. Its matching antigen is unknown. Priming with a constant-region primer yielded TCR beta cDNA from 400 to 500 ng total RNA. Libraries of TCR beta came from three nested multiplex PCR rounds with slightly modified ARM-PCR. Two initial PCR rounds of about 9 cycles each paired TRBV1-TRBV30 forward primers with a C-beta reverse primer. From the multiplex PCR reads, TCRdb called clonotypes with MiXCR, one entry per CDR3 protein. The table has 200,000 or so distinct CDR3 sequences, roughly two thirds seen once. The CDR3 is 16 amino acids. V was pared by 7 bases and J by 3 bases, with 15 bases of the junction left unmatched. The germline CDR1 and CDR2 sequences are MNHNS and SASEGT. This entry is derived from a study of tumor-infiltrating lymphocytes in primary liver carcinoma. Study at large: The neoplasms were of stage T1-T3 N0M0, with dimensions of roughly 4 to 11 cm across. Whole-study results and caveats: Tumors had a significantly higher top-250-clone fraction than blood (p = 0.039).

Out of unsorted whole blood came the blood RNA, and germline DNA was extracted as well. Patients were treatment-naive with chronic HBV infection. This rearrangement joins TRBV6-1 to TRBJ2-7; TRBD1 matches 7 bases. The TCR originated in an older woman with primary liver carcinoma and hepatitis B virus infection. The sequencing sample was made of peripheral blood. The chain's CDR3 is CASNRGLEQGIYEQYF. The CDR3 nucleotides are TGTGCCAGCAATAGGGGCCTCGAACAGGGGATCTACGAGCAGTACTTC.